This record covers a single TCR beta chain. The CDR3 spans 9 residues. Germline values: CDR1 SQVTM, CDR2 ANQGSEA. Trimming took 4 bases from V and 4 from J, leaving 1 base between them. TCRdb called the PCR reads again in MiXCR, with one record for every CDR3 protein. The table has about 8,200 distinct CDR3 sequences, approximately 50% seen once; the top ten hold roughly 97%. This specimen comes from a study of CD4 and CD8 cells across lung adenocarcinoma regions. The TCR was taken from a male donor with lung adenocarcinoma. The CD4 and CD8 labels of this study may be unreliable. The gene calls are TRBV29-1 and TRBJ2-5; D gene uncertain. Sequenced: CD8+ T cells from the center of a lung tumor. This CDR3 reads CSVGETQYF. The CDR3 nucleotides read TGCAGCGTTGGAGAGACCCAGTACTTC.